These 2 T cell receptor beta chains were sequenced from one sample in a study of T cell repertoires in aging, cancer and after chemotherapy. Multiplex touch-down PCR with TRB-A/B primers amplified rearranged V-D-J TRB sequences. MiXCR, run by TCRdb on the multiplex PCR reads, gives a single entry per CDR3 protein. The repertoire has several thousand distinct CDR3 sequences, 35% to 45% of them found once; the top ten carry about 7%. Peripheral blood genomic DNA, not sorted cells or RNA, was the template. The sample comprised blood. These receptors were taken from a human donor with a blood cancer.

J is TRBJ1-4 and V is TRBV19, with D unclear. CDR1 LNHDA and CDR2 SQIVND come from the germline V gene (reference sequence). The CDR3 has 17 residues. Trimming removed 2 bases from V and 7 bases from J, with 20 bases in between. This CDR3 reads CASSISGGSVGGEKLFF. The CDR3 bases are TGTGCCAGTAGTATAAGCGGCGGTTCCGTGGGAGGTGAAAAACTGTTTTTT.

The chain couples TRBV6-2 or TRBV6-3 to TRBJ2-1; 9 bases align to TRBD2. J lost 3 bases, V lost 2 bases, and 8 bases had no gene match. The CDR3 is made up of 17 amino acids. Germline V gives CDR1 MNHEY, CDR2 SVGEGT. This CDR3 is CASSYISTSGFYNEQFF. The CDR3 DNA sequence: TGTGCCAGCAGTTACATTTCGACTAGCGGATTCTACAATGAGCAGTTCTTC.